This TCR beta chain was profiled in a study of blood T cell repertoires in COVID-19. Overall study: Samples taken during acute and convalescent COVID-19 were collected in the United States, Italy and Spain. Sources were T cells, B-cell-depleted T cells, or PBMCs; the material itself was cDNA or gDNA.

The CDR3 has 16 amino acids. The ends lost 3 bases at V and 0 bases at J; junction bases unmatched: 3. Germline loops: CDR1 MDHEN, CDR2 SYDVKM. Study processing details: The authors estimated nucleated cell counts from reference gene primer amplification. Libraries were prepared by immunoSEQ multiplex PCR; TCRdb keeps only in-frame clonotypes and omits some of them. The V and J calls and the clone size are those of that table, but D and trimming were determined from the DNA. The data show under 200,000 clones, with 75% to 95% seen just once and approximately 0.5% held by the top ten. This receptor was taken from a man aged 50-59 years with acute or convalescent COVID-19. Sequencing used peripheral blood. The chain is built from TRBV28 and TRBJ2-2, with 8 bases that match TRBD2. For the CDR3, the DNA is TGTGCCAGCAGTTTTACCGGGGGGGCGAACACCGGGGAGCTGTTTTTT. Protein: CASSFTGGANTGELFF.